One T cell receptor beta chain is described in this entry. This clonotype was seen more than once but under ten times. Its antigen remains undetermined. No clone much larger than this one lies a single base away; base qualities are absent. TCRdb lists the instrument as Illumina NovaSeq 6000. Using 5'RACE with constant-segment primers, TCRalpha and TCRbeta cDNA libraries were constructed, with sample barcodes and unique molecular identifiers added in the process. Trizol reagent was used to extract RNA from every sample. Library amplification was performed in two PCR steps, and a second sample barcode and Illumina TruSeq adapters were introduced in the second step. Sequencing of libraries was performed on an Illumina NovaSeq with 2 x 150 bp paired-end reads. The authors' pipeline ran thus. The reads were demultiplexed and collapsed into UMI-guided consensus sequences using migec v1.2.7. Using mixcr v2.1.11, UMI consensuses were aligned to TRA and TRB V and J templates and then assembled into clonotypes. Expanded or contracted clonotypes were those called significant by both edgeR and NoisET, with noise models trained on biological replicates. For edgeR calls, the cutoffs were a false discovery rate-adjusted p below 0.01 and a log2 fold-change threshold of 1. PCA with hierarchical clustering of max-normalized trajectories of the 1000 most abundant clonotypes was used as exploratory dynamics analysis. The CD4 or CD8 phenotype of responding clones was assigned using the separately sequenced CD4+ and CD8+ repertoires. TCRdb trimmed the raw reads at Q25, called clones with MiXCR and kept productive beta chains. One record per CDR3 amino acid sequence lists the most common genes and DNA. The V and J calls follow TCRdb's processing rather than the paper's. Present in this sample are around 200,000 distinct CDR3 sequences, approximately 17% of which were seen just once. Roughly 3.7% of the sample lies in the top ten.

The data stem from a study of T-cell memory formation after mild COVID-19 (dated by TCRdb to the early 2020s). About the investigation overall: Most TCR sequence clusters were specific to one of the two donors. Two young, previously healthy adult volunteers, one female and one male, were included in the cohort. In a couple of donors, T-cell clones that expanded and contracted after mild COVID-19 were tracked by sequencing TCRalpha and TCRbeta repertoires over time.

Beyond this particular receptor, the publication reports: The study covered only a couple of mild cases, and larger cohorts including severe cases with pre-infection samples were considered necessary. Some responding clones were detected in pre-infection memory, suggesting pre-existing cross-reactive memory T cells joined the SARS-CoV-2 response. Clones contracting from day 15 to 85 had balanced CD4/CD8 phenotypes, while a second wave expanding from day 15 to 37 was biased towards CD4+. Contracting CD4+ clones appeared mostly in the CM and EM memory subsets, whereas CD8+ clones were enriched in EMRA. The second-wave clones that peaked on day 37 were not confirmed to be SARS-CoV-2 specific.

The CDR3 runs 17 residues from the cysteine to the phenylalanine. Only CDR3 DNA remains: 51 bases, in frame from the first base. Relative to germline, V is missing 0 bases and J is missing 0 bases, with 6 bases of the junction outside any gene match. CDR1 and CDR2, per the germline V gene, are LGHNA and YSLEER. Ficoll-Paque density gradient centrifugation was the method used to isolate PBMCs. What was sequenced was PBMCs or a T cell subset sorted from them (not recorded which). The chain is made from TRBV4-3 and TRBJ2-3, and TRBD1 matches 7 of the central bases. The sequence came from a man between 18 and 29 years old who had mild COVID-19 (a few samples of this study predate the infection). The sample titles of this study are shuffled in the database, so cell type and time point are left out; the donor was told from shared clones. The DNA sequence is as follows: TGCGCCAGCAGCCAAGATACCGGGACAGCTAGCACAGATACGCAGTATTTT. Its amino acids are CASSQDTGTASTDTQYF.